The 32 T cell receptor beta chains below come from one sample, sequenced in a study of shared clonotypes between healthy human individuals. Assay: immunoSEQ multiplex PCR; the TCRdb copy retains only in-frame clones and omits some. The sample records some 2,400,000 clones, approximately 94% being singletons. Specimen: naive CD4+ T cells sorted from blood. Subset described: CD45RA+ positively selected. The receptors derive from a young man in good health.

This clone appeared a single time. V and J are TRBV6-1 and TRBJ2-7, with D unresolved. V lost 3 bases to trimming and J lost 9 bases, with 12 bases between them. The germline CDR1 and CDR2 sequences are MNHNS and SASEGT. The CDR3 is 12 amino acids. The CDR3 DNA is TGTGCCAGCAGTGACGCCGAGGTAGGGCAGTACTTC. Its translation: CASSDAEVGQYF.

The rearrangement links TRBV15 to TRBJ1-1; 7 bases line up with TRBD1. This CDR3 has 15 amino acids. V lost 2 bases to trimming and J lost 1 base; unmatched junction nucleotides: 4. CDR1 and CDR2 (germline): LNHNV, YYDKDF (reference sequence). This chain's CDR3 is CATSRLQGSNTEAFF. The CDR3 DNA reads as TGTGCCACCAGCAGACTACAGGGGTCGAACACTGAAGCTTTCTTT.

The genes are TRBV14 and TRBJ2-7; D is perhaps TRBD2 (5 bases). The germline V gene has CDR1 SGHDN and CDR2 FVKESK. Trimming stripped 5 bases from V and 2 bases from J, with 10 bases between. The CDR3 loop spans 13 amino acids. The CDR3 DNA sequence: TGTGCCAGCAGCAACAGCGGTGCCTACGAGCAGTACTTC. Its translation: CASSNSGAYEQYF.

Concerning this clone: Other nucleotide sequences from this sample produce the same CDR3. CDR3 in DNA: TGTGCCTGGAGTGTAAGGGGAACCGGGGAGCTGTTTTTT. It yields the protein CAWSVRGTGELFF. This chain connects TRBV30 to TRBJ2-2; TRBD1 is a possible D gene (5 bases). Per the germline V gene, CDR1 is GTSNPN and CDR2 is SVGIG (reference sequence). Trimming pared 0 bases from V and 5 bases from J, leaving 7 bases between. The CDR3 runs 13 residues.

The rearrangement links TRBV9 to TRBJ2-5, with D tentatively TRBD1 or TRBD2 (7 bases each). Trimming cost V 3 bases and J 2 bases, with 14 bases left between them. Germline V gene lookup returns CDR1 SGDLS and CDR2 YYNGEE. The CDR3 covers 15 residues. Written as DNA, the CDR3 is TGTGCCAGCAGCGCCAGGGGGGGGTCACAAGAGACCCAGTACTTC. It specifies CASSARGGSQETQYF.

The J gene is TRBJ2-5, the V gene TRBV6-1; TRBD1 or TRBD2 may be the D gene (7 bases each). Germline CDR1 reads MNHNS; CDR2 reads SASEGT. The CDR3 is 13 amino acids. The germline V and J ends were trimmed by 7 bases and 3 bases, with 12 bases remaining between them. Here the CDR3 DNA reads TGTGCCAGCACGCAGGGGGGGAAAGAGACCCAGTACTTC. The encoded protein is CASTQGGKETQYF.

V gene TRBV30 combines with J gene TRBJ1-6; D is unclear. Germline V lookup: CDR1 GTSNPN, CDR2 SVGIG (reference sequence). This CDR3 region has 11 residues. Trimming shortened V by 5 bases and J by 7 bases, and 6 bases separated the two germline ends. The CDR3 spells CAWDKNSPLHF. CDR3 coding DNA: TGTGCCTGGGATAAAAATTCACCCCTCCACTTT.

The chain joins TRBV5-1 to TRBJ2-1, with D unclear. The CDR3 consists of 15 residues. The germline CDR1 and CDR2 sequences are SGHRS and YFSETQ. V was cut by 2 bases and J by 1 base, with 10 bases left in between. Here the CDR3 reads CASSLYNPSYNEQFF. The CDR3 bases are TGCGCCAGCAGCTTATACAACCCATCCTACAATGAGCAGTTCTTC.

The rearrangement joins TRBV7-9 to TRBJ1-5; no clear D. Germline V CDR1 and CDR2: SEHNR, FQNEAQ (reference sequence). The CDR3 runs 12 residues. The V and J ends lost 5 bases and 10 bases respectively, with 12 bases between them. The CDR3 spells CASSQDAGPQHF. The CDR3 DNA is TGTGCCAGCAGCCAGGACGCCGGCCCCCAGCATTTT.

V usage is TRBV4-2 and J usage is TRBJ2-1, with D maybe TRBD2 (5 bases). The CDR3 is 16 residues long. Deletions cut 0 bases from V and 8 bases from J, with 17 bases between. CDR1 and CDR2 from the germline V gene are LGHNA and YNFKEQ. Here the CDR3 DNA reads TGTGCCAGCAGCCAAGAGGGTCGGACCCTCGGGGATGAGCAGTTCTTC. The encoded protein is CASSQEGRTLGDEQFF.

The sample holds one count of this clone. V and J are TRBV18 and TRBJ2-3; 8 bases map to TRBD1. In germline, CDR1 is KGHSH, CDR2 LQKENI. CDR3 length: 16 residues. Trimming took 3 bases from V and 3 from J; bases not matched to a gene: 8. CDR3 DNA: TGTGCCAGCTCACCGTTGGACAGGGCTGGTACAGATACGCAGTATTTT. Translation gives CASSPLDRAGTDTQYF.

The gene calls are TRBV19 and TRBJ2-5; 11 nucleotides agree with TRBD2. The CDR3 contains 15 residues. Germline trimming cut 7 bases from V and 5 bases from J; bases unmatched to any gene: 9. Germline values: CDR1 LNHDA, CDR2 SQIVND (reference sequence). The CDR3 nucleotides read TGTGCCAGTACTAATAGCGGGAGGGCCCGGGAGACCCAGTACTTC. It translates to CASTNSGRARETQYF.

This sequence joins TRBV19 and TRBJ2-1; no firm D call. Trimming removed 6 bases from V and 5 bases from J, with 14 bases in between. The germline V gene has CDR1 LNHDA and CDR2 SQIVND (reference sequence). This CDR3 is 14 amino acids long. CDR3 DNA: TGTGCCAGTAGGGGTAGCCGTCTGGACAATGAGCAGTTCTTC. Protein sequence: CASRGSRLDNEQFF.

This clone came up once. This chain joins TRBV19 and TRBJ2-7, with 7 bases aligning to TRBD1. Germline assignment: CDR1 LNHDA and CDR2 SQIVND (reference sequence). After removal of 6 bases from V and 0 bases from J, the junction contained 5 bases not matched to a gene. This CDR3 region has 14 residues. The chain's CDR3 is CASRGTVGSYEQYF. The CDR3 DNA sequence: TGTGCCAGTAGGGGGACAGTAGGCTCCTACGAGCAGTACTTC.

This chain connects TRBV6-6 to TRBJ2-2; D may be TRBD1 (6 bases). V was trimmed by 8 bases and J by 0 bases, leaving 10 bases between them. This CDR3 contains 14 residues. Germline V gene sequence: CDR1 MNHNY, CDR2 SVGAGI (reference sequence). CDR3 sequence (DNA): TGTGCCAGCTGGGGACAAGCGAACACCGGGGAGCTGTTTTTT. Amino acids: CASWGQANTGELFF.

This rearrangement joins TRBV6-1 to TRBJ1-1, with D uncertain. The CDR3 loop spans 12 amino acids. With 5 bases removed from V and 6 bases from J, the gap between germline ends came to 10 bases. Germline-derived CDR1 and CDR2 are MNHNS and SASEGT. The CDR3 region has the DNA TGTGCCAGCAGTCCTGGCGGGGCTGAAGCTTTCTTT. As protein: CASSPGGAEAFF.

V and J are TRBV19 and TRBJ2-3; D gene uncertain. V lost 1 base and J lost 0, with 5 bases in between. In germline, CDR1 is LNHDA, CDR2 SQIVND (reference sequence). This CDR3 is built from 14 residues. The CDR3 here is CASSIVDSTDTQYF. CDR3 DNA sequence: TGTGCCAGTAGTATAGTAGACAGCACAGATACGCAGTATTTT.

As DNA, the CDR3 is TGTGCCAGTAGTATCCGGCTATCCTACGAGCAGTACTTC. Translation: CASSIRLSYEQYF. The chain joins TRBV19 to TRBJ2-7; D is undetermined. V lost 3 bases to trimming and J lost 1 base, with 7 bases between them. The germline gives CDR1 LNHDA, CDR2 SQIVND (reference sequence). The CDR3 runs to 13 residues.

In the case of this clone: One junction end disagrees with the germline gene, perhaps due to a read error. CDR3 loop: CASREDRNQPQHF. Written as DNA, the CDR3 is TGTGCCAGCAGAGAAGACAGGAATCAGCCCCAGCATTTT. This chain joins TRBV2 and TRBJ1-5, with D perhaps matching TRBD1 (6 bases). Per the germline V gene, CDR1 is SNHLY and CDR2 is FYNNEI. The CDR3 is 13 residues long.

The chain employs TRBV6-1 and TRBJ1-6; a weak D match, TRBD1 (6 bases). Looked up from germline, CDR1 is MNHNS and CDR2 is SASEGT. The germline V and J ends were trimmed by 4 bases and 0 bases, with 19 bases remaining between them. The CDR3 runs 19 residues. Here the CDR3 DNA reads TGTGCCAGCAGTGTTGATGTGAAGGGGGGAAGCTCCTATAATTCACCCCTCCACTTT. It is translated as CASSVDVKGGSSYNSPLHF.

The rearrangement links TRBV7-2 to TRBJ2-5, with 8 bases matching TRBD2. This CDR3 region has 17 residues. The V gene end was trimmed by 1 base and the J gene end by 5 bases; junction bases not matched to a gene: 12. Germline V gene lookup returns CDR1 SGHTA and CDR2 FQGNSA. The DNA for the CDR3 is TGTGCCAGCAGCTTAGTCGGGTCGAGCGGGAGCCGCGAGACCCAGTACTTC. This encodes CASSLVGSSGSRETQYF.

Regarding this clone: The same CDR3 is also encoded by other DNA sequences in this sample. CDR3 bases: TGTGCCAGCTCTCTTGACTCTGGAAACACCATATATTTT. This sequence encodes CASSLDSGNTIYF. The rearrangement joins TRBV18 to TRBJ1-3; D is uncertain. Germline V gives CDR1 KGHSH, CDR2 LQKENI. Trimming left V 6 bases short and J 0 bases short, with 6 bases between. The CDR3 runs 13 residues.

This CDR3 reads CASTGLAGYNEQFF. The CDR3 coding sequence is TGTGCCAGCACGGGACTAGCGGGATACAATGAGCAGTTCTTC. The gene calls are TRBV27 and TRBJ2-1, with TRBD2 matching over 13 bases. Trimming took 7 bases from V and 4 from J; bases not matched to a gene: 1. The CDR3 contains 14 residues. CDR1 MNHEY and CDR2 SMNVEV come from the germline V gene (reference sequence).

For the CDR3, the DNA is TGTGCCTGGACTGGGGACAGAAAGAGCACCGGGGAGCTGTTTTTT. Residues: CAWTGDRKSTGELFF. The J gene is TRBJ2-2, the V gene TRBV30; 7 positions match TRBD1. This CDR3 contains 15 residues. With 4 bases clipped from V and 4 bases from J, the junction kept 9 bases outside the gene matches. In germline, CDR1 is GTSNPN, CDR2 SVGIG (reference sequence).

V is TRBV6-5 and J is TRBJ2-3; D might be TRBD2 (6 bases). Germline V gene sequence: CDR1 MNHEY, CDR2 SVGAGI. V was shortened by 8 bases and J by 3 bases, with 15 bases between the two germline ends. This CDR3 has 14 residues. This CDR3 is CASRTRRGTDTQYF. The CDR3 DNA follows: TGTGCCAGCCGCACGCGGCGGGGTACAGATACGCAGTATTTT.

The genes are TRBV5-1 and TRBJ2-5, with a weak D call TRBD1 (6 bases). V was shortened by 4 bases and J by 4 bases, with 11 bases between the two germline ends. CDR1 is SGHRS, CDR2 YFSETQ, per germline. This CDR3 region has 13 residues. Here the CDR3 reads CASSGQGLETQYF. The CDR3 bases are TGCGCCAGCAGCGGTCAGGGGTTAGAGACCCAGTACTTC.

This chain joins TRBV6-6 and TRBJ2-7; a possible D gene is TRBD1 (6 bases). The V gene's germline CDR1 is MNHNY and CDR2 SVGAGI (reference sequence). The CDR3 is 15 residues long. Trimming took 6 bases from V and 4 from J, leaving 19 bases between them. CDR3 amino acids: CASRRLRDMGYEQYF. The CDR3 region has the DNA TGTGCCAGCAGAAGATTAAGGGACATGGGGTACGAGCAGTACTTC.

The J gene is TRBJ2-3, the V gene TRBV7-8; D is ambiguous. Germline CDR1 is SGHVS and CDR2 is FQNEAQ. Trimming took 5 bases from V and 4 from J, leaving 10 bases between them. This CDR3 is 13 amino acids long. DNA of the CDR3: TGTGCCAGCAGCCCCCGGGTCCCAGATACGCAGTATTTT. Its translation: CASSPRVPDTQYF.

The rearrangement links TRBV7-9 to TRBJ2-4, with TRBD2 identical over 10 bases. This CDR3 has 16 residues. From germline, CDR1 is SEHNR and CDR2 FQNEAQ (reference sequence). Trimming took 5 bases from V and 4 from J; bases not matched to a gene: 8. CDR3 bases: TGTGCCAGCAGCCCCGGACTAGCGGAAACTAAAAACATTCAGTACTTC. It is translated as CASSPGLAETKNIQYF.

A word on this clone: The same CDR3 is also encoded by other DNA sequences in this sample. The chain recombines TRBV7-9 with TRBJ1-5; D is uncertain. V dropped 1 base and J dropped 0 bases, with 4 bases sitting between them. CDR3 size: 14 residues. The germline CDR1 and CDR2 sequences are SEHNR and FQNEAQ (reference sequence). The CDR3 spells CASSLESSNQPQHF. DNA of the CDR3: TGTGCCAGCAGCTTAGAAAGTAGCAATCAGCCCCAGCATTTT. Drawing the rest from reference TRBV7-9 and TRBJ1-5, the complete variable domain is DTGVSQNPRHKITKRGQNVTFRCDPISEHNRLYWYRQTLGQGPEFLTYFQNEAQLEKSRLLSDRFSAERPKGSFSTLEIQRTEQGDSAMYLCASSLESSNQPQHFGDGTRLSIL.

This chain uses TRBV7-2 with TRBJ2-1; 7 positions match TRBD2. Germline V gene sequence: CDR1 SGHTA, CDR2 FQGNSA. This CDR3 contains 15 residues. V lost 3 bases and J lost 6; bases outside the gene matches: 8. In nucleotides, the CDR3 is TGTGCCAGCAGCTTGTGGGAGGGCGGGGCCAATGAGCAGTTCTTC. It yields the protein CASSLWEGGANEQFF.

CDR3 loop: CASSLGRKGKGEQYF. DNA for the CDR3: TGTGCCAGCAGTCTAGGCCGGAAGGGGAAGGGCGAGCAGTACTTC. The chain joins TRBV6-5 to TRBJ2-7; possibly TRBD1 for D (5 bases). This CDR3 is 15 amino acids long. Germline V gene lookup returns CDR1 MNHEY and CDR2 SVGAGI. Trimming cost V 5 bases and J 6 bases, with 20 bases left between them.